This TCR beta chain was found in a study of OX40 agonist ivuxolimab in advanced cancers. Study-level information: Dosing consisted of intravenous ivuxolimab at 0.01 to 10 mg/kg every 2 weeks. The dose-escalation cohort had hepatocellular carcinoma, melanoma, renal cell or head and neck cancer.

Notes on this clone: Antigen unknown.

Germline V lookup: CDR1 LGHNT, CDR2 FRNRAP. The CDR3 length is 16 residues. The V and J ends lost 1 base and 2 bases, in that order; junction bases with no gene match: 4. Findings and limits, study-wide: Individuals who were partial responders at 0.1-3.0 mg/kg had clonal expansion that ranked among the lowest. Expanded peripheral T cell antigen specificity was not determined.

Profiled with immunoSEQ multiplex PCR; TCRdb holds only in-frame clones, not every one. The profile shows roughly 58,000 clones, about 82% of them singletons. This sample comprised CD4+ or CD8+ T cells sorted from blood, obtained in a trial of the OX40 agonist ivuxolimab. V and J are TRBV12-5 and TRBJ1-5, with TRBD1 matching 8 bases. The sequence derives from an adult with an advanced solid tumor such as melanoma, head and neck, liver or kidney cancer. The CDR3 is CASGLGLDRGNQPQHF. DNA for the CDR3: TGTGCTAGTGGTTTGGGACTGGACAGGGGCAATCAGCCCCAGCATTTT. Variable domain in full (rest from reference TRBV12-5 and TRBJ1-5): DARVTQTPRHKVTEMGQEVTMRCQPILGHNTVFWYRQTMMQGLELLAYFRNRAPLDDSGMPKDRFSAEMPDATLATLKIQPSEPRDSAVYFCASGLGLDRGNQPQHFGDGTRLSIL.